This paragraph covers one T cell receptor beta chain sequence. As yet, its antigen is unknown. From RNA transcripts, TCR beta CDR3 regions were amplified. Primed by the HTBI set, a first-round RT-PCR was run on the TCR CDR3. TCRdb passed the multiplex PCR reads through MiXCR, listing each CDR3 protein once. The sample holds about 420,000 distinct CDR3 sequences, around 16% seen once. The sample comes from a study of T cells in Graves' hyperthyroidism and ophthalmopathy. Study conclusions and caveats: Also found in blood were most expanded thyroid clonotypes above 0.001.

Thyroid ultrasound, orbital computed tomography, clinical symptoms, and serum thyroxine and TRAb underpinned diagnoses. Each 10 ml fresh peripheral blood draw supplied the PBMCs. The CDR3 runs 13 residues. V lost 1 base and J 6 bases, leaving 9 bases between the germline ends. Germline V gene sequence: CDR1 SEHNR, CDR2 FQNEAQ (reference sequence). The sample taken for sequencing was blood. V is TRBV7-9 and J is TRBJ1-1, with no clear D. The sequence was collected from a woman between 18 and 29 years old with Graves' hyperthyroidism. The CDR3 is CASSLGVASEAFF. The DNA of the CDR3 is TGTGCCAGCAGCTTAGGCGTCGCTTCTGAAGCTTTCTTT.